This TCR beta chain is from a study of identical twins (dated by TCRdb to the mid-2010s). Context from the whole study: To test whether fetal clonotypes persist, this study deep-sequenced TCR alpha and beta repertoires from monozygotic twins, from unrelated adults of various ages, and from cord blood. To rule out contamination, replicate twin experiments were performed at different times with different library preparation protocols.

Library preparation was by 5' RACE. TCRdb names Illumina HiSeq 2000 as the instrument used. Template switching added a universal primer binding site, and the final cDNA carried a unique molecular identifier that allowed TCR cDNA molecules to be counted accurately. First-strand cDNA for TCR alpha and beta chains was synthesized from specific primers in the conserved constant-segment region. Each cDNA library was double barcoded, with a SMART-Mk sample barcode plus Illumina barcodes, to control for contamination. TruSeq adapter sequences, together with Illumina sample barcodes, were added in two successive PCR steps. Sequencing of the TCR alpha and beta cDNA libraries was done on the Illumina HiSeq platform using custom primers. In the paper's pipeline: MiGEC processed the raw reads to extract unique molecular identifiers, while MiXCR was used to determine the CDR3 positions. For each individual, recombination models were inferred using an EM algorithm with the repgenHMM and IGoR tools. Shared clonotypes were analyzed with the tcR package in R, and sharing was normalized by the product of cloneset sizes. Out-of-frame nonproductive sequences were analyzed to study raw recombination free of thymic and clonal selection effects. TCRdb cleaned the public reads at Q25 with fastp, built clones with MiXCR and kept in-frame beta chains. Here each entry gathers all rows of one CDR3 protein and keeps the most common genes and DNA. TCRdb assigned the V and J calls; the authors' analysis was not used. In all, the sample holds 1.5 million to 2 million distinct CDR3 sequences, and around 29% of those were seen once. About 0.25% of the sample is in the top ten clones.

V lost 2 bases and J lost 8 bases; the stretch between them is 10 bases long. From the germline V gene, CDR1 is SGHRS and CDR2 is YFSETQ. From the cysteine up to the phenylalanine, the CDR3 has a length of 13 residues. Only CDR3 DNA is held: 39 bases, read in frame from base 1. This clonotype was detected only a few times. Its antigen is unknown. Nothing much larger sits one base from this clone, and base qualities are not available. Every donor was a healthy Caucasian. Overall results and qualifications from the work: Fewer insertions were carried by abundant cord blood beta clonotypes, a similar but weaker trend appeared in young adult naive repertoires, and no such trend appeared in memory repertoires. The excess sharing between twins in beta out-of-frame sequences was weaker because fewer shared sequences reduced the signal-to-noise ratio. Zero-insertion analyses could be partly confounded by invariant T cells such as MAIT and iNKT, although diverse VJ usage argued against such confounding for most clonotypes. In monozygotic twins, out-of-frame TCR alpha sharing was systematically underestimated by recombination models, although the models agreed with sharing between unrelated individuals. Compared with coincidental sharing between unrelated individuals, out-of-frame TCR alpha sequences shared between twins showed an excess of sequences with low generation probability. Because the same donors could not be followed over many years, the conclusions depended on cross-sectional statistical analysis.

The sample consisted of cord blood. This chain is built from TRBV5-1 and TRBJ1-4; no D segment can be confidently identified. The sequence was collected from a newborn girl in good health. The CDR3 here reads CASSLPEGEKLFF. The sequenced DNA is TGCGCCAGCAGCTTACCAGAGGGCGAAAAACTGTTTTTT.